This passage covers 23 T cell receptor beta chains from one sample sequenced in a study of blood T cell repertoires in COVID-19 (dated by TCRdb to the early 2020s). Library preparation used the immunoSEQ multiplex PCR assay. TCRdb carries this immuneACCESS record with in-frame sequences only. Its versions omit some clonotypes, under half of them owing to an unresolved V gene in the studies checked, with the rest unexplained. Here the sample has fewer than 300,000 clones; 83% occur a single time. The top ten constitute 4.5% to 7% of the sample. Sequencing was done on a sample of peripheral blood. The receptors originated from a man at least 80 years old with acute or convalescent COVID-19.

In its sample, this clone was seen once. The chain employs TRBV7-9 and TRBJ2-3; D perhaps matches TRBD1 (5 bases). This CDR3 has 15 amino acids. Per the germline V gene, CDR1 is SEHNR and CDR2 is FQNEAQ (reference sequence). V was pared by 6 bases and J by 2 bases, with 15 bases between. For the CDR3, the DNA is TGTGCCAGCAGAGTAGGGGCCATCTTCACAGATACGCAGTATTTT. It codes for CASRVGAIFTDTQYF.

This clone was seen a few times. This chain links TRBV19 with TRBJ1-1; D not certain. Germline V lookup: CDR1 LNHDA, CDR2 SQIVND (reference sequence). Trimming pared 4 bases from V and 1 base from J, leaving 7 bases between. The CDR3 length is 13 residues. DNA for the CDR3: TGTGCCAGTAGTAGGCAGTGGAACACTGAAGCTTTCTTT. This gives the protein CASSRQWNTEAFF.

This rearrangement joins TRBV7-2 to TRBJ2-5; TRBD1 is a possible D gene (6 bases). The CDR3 has 14 residues. The V gene lost 4 bases and the J gene lost 5 bases, with 14 bases spanning the gap. Germline lookup yields CDR1 SGHTA and CDR2 FQGNSA. The CDR3 reads CASSSGQTRETQYF. The CDR3 DNA follows: TGTGCCAGCAGCTCGGGACAAACCAGGGAGACCCAGTACTTC. Looking up the rest from reference TRBV7-2 and TRBJ2-5 gives the full variable domain: GAGVSQSPSNKVTEKGKDVELRCDPISGHTALYWYRQSLGQGLEFLIYFQGNSAPDKSGLPSDRFSAERTGGSVSTLTIQRTQQEDSAVYLCASSSGQTRETQYFGPGTRLLVL.

The V call is TRBV27, the J call TRBJ1-6; D gene ambiguous. This CDR3 has 18 amino acids. V was trimmed by 8 bases and J by 5 bases, leaving 25 bases between them. Germline V gene sequence: CDR1 MNHEY, CDR2 SMNVEV (reference sequence). The CDR3, as DNA: TGTGCCAGCGCCGCCAAGTATCGCCCGACATGGAATAATTCACCCCTCCACTTT. It yields the protein CASAAKYRPTWNNSPLHF.

CDR3 DNA sequence: TGTGCCAGCAGTTTACAGGGGGCTCAGAATGAAAAACTGTTTTTT. This sequence encodes CASSLQGAQNEKLFF. The rearrangement links TRBV28 to TRBJ1-4; 8 nucleotides match TRBD1. V gave up 2 bases and J gave up 5 bases; unmatched junction bases: 4. CDR1 is MDHEN, CDR2 SYDVKM, per germline. This CDR3 is 15 amino acids long.

Of note for this clone: Other DNA sequences of this sample code for an identical CDR3. This chain links TRBV2 with TRBJ2-7, with a possible D match to TRBD2 (6 bases). This CDR3 contains 13 residues. The V gene's germline CDR1 is SNHLY and CDR2 FYNNEI. V lost 6 bases and J 4 bases, leaving 13 bases between the germline ends. CDR3: CASRPTSAYEQYF. CDR3 nucleotide sequence: TGTGCCAGCAGGCCGACTAGTGCGTACGAGCAGTACTTC.

This chain joins TRBV30 and TRBJ2-7; 7 bases are shared with TRBD2. The CDR3 contains 15 residues. Germline V gene data show CDR1 as GTSNPN and CDR2 as SVGIG (reference sequence). Trimming took 0 bases from V and 7 from J; bases not matched to a gene: 12. CDR3 residues: CAWSVRGRAVWEQYF. The CDR3 DNA follows: TGTGCCTGGAGTGTACGGGGGAGGGCCGTGTGGGAGCAGTACTTC.

This chain uses TRBV5-6 with TRBJ2-2, with TRBD2 as a possible D gene (6 bases). The CDR3 length is 16 residues. Trimming cost V 1 base and J 6 bases, with 16 bases left between them. CDR1 and CDR2 (germline): SGHDT, YYEEEE. CDR3 amino acids: CASSLFSGEVSGELFF. The CDR3 DNA sequence: TGTGCCAGCAGCTTGTTCTCGGGAGAGGTGTCCGGGGAGCTGTTTTTT.

V is TRBV28 and J is TRBJ1-2, with 8 bases identical to TRBD1. Germline-derived CDR1 and CDR2 are MDHEN and SYDVKM. Losses at the gene ends were 2 bases for V and 3 bases for J; bases not matched to a gene: 14. The CDR3 runs to 18 residues. The CDR3 coding sequence is TGTGCCAGCAGTTTACCCACCTCTCCGGACAGGGAGGACTATGGCTACACCTTC. This encodes CASSLPTSPDREDYGYTF.

The rearrangement links TRBV2 to TRBJ1-2, with 8 positions matching TRBD1. The CDR3 is made up of 15 amino acids. Germline V lookup: CDR1 SNHLY, CDR2 FYNNEI. The V and J ends lost 7 bases and 4 bases, in that order; junction bases with no gene match: 11. In DNA form, the CDR3 reads TGTGCCAGCAACCAACAGGGGGAGGGCCTCTATGGCTACACCTTC. Amino acid sequence: CASNQQGEGLYGYTF.

Here the CDR3 reads CASSPQGPDEQFF. The CDR3 DNA is TGCGCCAGCAGCCCGCAGGGTCCGGATGAGCAGTTCTTC. The chain has TRBV5-1 and TRBJ2-1, with a possible D match to TRBD1 (5 bases). The CDR3 loop spans 13 amino acids. V dropped 4 bases and J dropped 8 bases, with 13 bases sitting between them. From germline, CDR1 is SGHRS and CDR2 YFSETQ.

The chain is built from TRBV7-9 and TRBJ1-4, with 8 positions matching TRBD1. With V trimmed by 5 bases and J by 5 bases, 7 bases remained unmatched. The CDR3 length is 15 residues. Germline V gene data show CDR1 as SEHNR and CDR2 as FQNEAQ (reference sequence). CDR3 sequence (DNA): TGTGCCAGCAGCCCCTCCGGGACAGGAAATGAAAAACTGTTTTTT. This codes for CASSPSGTGNEKLFF.

The CDR3 coding sequence is TGTGCCAGCAGCTCCTCCCCGACGGCACTATCCTACAATGAGCAGTTCTTC. Residues: CASSSSPTALSYNEQFF. This chain uses TRBV7-7 with TRBJ2-1; D gene ambiguous. Germline loops: CDR1 SSHAT, CDR2 FNYEAQ (reference sequence). V was cut by 4 bases and J by 1 base, with 17 bases left in between. The CDR3 spans 17 residues.

The rearrangement uses TRBV2 and TRBJ2-1; 12 nucleotides match TRBD2. The CDR3 runs 16 residues. The germline gives CDR1 SNHLY, CDR2 FYNNEI. V dropped 2 bases and J dropped 8; count of bases not matched to a gene: 7. CDR3 coding DNA: TGTGCCAGCAGTGAACAGCTAGCGGGAGGGTGGGATGAGCAGTTCTTC. This codes for CASSEQLAGGWDEQFF.

In its sample, this clone was seen a few times. The J gene is TRBJ1-6, the V gene TRBV7-3; 8 bases are shared with TRBD1. J gave up 7 bases and V 2 bases, and 4 bases lay outside the gene matches. This CDR3 region has 15 residues. Germline CDR1 is SGHTA and CDR2 is FQGTGA. The CDR3 nucleotides are TGTGCCAGCAGCTTACTCGGACAGGGAAATTCACCCCTCCACTTT. Translation gives CASSLLGQGNSPLHF.

On this clone itself: This specimen includes other DNA sequences encoding the same CDR3. V gene TRBV3-1 (or the pseudogene TRBV3-2) combines with J gene TRBJ2-1, with 8 positions matching TRBD2. J lost 2 bases, V lost 4 bases, and 4 bases had no gene match. CDR1 and CDR2 (germline): LGHDT, YNNKEL (reference sequence). CDR3 length: 15 amino acids. CDR3 protein: CASSLTSGPYNEQFF. In DNA form, the CDR3 reads TGTGCCAGCAGCCTCACTAGCGGTCCCTACAATGAGCAGTTCTTC.

V usage is TRBV6-5 and J usage is TRBJ1-2; D is uncertain. The CDR3 has 14 amino acids. The germline CDR1 and CDR2 sequences are MNHEY and SVGAGI. The V end lost 6 bases, the J end lost 4 bases, and 15 bases lay between the germline ends. CDR3 in amino acids: CASRGMQSGYGYTF. As DNA, the CDR3 is TGTGCCAGCAGGGGCATGCAATCAGGCTATGGCTACACCTTC.

The chain employs TRBV5-6 and TRBJ1-2, with D tentatively TRBD1 (6 bases). The V gene lost 2 bases and the J gene lost 7 bases, with 15 bases spanning the gap. The CDR3 has 14 amino acids. Germline CDR1 reads SGHDT; CDR2 reads YYEEEE. DNA for the CDR3: TGTGCCAGCAGCTTTAGACAGCTAGGGGGTGGCTACACCTTC. As protein: CASSFRQLGGGYTF.

Note on this clone: Other nucleotide sequences from this sample produce the same CDR3. V gene TRBV7-2 combines with J gene TRBJ2-5; D gene uncertain. The germline CDR1 and CDR2 sequences are SGHTA and FQGNSA. This CDR3 region has 12 residues. With 1 base removed from V and 4 bases from J, the gap between germline ends came to 4 bases. The CDR3 here is CASSLVLETQYF. The CDR3 DNA sequence: TGTGCCAGCAGCTTAGTCCTAGAGACCCAGTACTTC. Together with reference TRBV7-2 and TRBJ2-5, the CDR3 gives the full variable domain: GAGVSQSPSNKVTEKGKDVELRCDPISGHTALYWYRQSLGQGLEFLIYFQGNSAPDKSGLPSDRFSAERTGGSVSTLTIQRTQQEDSAVYLCASSLVLETQYFGPGTRLLVL.

This clone has just a few counts. The CDR3 DNA sequence: TGTGCCAGCAGTTGGGAGAGAGGACCGAGGAACACTGAAGCTTTCTTT. Protein product: CASSWERGPRNTEAFF. This chain links TRBV6-5 with TRBJ1-1; D not certain. Trimming removed 4 bases at V and 1 base at J, with 16 bases between. From germline, CDR1 is MNHEY and CDR2 SVGAGI. This CDR3 spans 16 amino acids.

The genes are TRBV27 and TRBJ1-1, with D uncertain. CDR1 and CDR2 (germline): MNHEY, SMNVEV (reference sequence). CDR3 length: 13 residues. V was trimmed by 5 bases and J by 5 bases, leaving 12 bases between them. DNA for the CDR3: TGTGCCAGCAGTCGACTTACATGGACTGAAGCTTTCTTT. Translated, it gives CASSRLTWTEAFF.

This clone was observed a single time. The chain employs TRBV28 and TRBJ1-4; D ambiguous. The CDR3 sequence is 15 residues long. V was pared by 2 bases and J by 6 bases, with 13 bases between. Per the germline V gene, CDR1 is MDHEN and CDR2 is SYDVKM. CDR3 bases: TGTGCCAGCAGTTTACAGGCGGGGAGGGATGAAAAACTGTTTTTT. Translation gives CASSLQAGRDEKLFF.

As for this clone: Other nucleotide sequences from this sample produce the same CDR3. The J gene is TRBJ2-3, the V gene TRBV29-1; 10 positions agree with TRBD1. CDR1 SQVTM and CDR2 ANQGSEA come from the germline V gene. Trimming cost V 6 bases and J 2 bases; bases outside gene matches: 5. This CDR3 spans 14 amino acids. The CDR3 nucleotides read TGCAGCGTCAGGGACAGGGGACCCACAGATACGCAGTATTTT. The encoded protein is CSVRDRGPTDTQYF.